The 9 T cell receptor beta chains below come from one sample, sequenced in a study of cytomegalovirus exposure and HLA in healthy donors. PCR primers comprised 60 Vbeta and 13 Jbeta primers. The table came from immunoSEQ multiplex PCR; TCRdb's copy has only in-frame clones and leaves some out. Altogether about 52,000 clones are present, 72% being singletons, with the ten largest covering around 8.4%. What was sequenced was PBMCs. The receptors here all came from a woman aged 50 to 60 in good health and CMV-seronegative.

This chain joins TRBV2 and TRBJ2-1; 8 nucleotides agree with TRBD2. CDR3 size: 11 residues. V shed 8 bases, J shed 10 bases, and the junction held 4 bases outside the gene matches. Germline-derived CDR1 and CDR2 are SNHLY and FYNNEI. CDR3 amino acids: CASRREGEQFF. CDR3 in DNA: TGTGCCAGCCGACGGGAGGGGGAGCAGTTCTTC.

The chain carries TRBV30 and TRBJ2-2; the D is unclear. CDR3 length: 12 amino acids. Looked up from germline, CDR1 is GTSNPN and CDR2 is SVGIG (reference sequence). Trimming pared 0 bases from V and 7 bases from J, leaving 6 bases between. CDR3 region: CAWSVRGGELFF. Here the CDR3 DNA reads TGTGCCTGGAGTGTACGAGGCGGGGAGCTGTTTTTT. Variable domain in full (rest from reference TRBV30 and TRBJ2-2): SQTIHQWPATLVQPVGSPLSLECTVEGTSNPNLYWYRQAAGRGLQLLFYSVGIGQISSEVPQNLSASRPQDRQFILSSKKLLLSDSGFYLCAWSVRGGELFFGEGSRLTVL.

The chain uses TRBV5-1 and TRBJ2-3; the match to TRBD2 covers 11 bases. This CDR3 spans 16 amino acids. Germline trimming cut 3 bases from V and 2 bases from J; bases unmatched to any gene: 5. CDR1 is SGHRS, CDR2 YFSETQ, per germline. The CDR3, as DNA: TGCGCCAGCAGCTCCGGACTAGCGGGCTCCACAGATACGCAGTATTTT. It yields the protein CASSSGLAGSTDTQYF.

The chain is built from TRBV6-5 and TRBJ2-5; a weak D match, TRBD1 (5 bases). This CDR3 is built from 14 residues. The V gene lost 0 bases and the J gene lost 3 bases, with 8 bases spanning the gap. CDR1 and CDR2 (germline): MNHEY, SVGAGI. The CDR3 is CASSYSNRKETQYF. The CDR3 nucleotides read TGTGCCAGCAGTTACTCGAACAGGAAAGAGACCCAGTACTTC.

This chain joins TRBV9 and TRBJ1-4, with 7 bases matching TRBD1. Germline V CDR1 and CDR2: SGDLS, YYNGEE. The V and J ends lost 3 bases and 8 bases, in that order; junction bases with no gene match: 10. The CDR3 is 15 residues long. The CDR3 DNA reads TGTGCCAGCAGCGGGTCGACAGGGATGGAAGAAAAACTGTTTTTT. Translating gives CASSGSTGMEEKLFF.

The chain recombines TRBV9 with TRBJ1-3; tentatively, D is TRBD1 (6 bases). CDR3 size: 16 residues. CDR1 SGDLS and CDR2 YYNGEE come from the germline V gene. V was shortened by 4 bases and J by 0 bases, with 14 bases between the two germline ends. The CDR3 here is CASSTQGPISGNTIYF. CDR3 DNA sequence: TGTGCCAGCAGCACTCAGGGGCCGATCTCTGGAAACACCATATATTTT.

The genes are TRBV7-3 and TRBJ1-1, with a weak D call TRBD1 (5 bases). The CDR3 runs to 13 residues. Trimming took off 6 bases at V and 1 base at J, with 9 bases between the two ends. The germline V gene has CDR1 SGHTA and CDR2 FQGTGA. CDR3 sequence: CASRSQGNTEAFF. CDR3 DNA: TGTGCCAGCAGATCTCAGGGGAACACTGAAGCTTTCTTT.

The rearrangement links TRBV5-1 to TRBJ1-5, with 7 nucleotides matching TRBD1. The CDR3 covers 13 residues. CDR1 is SGHRS and CDR2 is YFSETQ in the germline V gene. With V trimmed by 3 bases and J by 6 bases, 3 bases remained unmatched. The DNA for the CDR3 is TGCGCCAGCAGCTCGACAGGGAGTCAGCCCCAGCATTTT. Its translation is CASSSTGSQPQHF.

CDR3: CASYPLAPNNEQFF. The CDR3 nucleotides are TGCGCCAGCTACCCGTTAGCGCCTAACAATGAGCAGTTCTTC. The chain has TRBV5-1 and TRBJ2-1, with D perhaps TRBD2 (5 bases). CDR3 length: 14 residues. V lost 7 bases and J 5 bases, leaving 16 bases between the germline ends. Germline values: CDR1 SGHRS, CDR2 YFSETQ.